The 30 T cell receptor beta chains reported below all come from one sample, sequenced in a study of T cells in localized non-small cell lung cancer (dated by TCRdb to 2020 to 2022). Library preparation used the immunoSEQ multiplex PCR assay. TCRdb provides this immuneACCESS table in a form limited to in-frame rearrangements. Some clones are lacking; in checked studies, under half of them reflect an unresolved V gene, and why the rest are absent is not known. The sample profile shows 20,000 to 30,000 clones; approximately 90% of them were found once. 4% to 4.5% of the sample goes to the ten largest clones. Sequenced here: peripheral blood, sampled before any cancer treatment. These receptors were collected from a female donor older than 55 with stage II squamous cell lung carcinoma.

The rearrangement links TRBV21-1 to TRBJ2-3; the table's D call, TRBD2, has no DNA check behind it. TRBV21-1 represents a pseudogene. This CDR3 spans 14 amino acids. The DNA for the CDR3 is TGTGCCAGCCGGACGGGAGGAACCACAGATACGCAGTATTTT. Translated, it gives CASRTGGTTDTQYF.

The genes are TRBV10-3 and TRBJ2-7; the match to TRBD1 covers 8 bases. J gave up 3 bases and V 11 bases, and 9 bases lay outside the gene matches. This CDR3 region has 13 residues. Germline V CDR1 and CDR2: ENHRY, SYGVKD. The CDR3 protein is CAATGTGNYEQYF. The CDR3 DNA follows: TGTGCCGCCACCGGGACAGGAAACTACGAGCAGTACTTC.

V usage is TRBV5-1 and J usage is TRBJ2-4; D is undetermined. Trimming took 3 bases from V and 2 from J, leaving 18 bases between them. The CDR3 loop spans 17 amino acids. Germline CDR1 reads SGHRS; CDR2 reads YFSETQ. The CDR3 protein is CASSSEGAGLTKNIQYF. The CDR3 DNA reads TGCGCCAGCAGCTCCGAAGGAGCAGGTCTAACCAAAAACATTCAGTACTTC.

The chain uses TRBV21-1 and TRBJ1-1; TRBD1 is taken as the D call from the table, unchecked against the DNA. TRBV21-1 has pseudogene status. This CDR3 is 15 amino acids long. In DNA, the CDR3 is TGTGCCAGCAGCAAAGGACAGGGGAGGAACACTGAAGCTTTCTTT. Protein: CASSKGQGRNTEAFF.

This CDR3 reads CASSFLGRNTGELFF. The CDR3 nucleotides are TGTGCCAGCAGCTTCCTAGGGCGTAACACCGGGGAGCTGTTTTTT. The V call is TRBV11-2, the J call TRBJ2-2, with D unclear. The germline CDR1 and CDR2 sequences are SGHAT and FQNNGV. V was trimmed by 3 bases and J by 2 bases, leaving 10 bases between them. The CDR3 has 15 residues.

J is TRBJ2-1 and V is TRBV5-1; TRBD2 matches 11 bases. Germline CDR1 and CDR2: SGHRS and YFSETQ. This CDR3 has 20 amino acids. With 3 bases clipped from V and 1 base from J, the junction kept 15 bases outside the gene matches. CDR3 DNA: TGCGCCAGCAGCTCATTTCTAGCGGGAGGACCCACGGGTTCCTACAATGAGCAGTTCTTC. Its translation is CASSSFLAGGPTGSYNEQFF.

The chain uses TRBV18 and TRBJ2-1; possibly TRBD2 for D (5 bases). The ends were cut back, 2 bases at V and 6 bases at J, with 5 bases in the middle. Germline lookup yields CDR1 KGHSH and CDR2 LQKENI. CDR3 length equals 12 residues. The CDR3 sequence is CASSPGGNEQFF. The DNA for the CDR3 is TGTGCCAGCTCACCAGGAGGCAATGAGCAGTTCTTC.

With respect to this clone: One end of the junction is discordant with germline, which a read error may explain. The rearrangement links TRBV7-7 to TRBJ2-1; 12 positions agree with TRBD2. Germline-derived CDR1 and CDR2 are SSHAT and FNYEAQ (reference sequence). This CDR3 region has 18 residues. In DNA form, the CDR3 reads TGTGCTAGCAGCTTAGAAATCTCTAGGACTAGCGGGAACAATGAGCAGTTCTTC. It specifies CASSLEISRTSGNNEQFF.

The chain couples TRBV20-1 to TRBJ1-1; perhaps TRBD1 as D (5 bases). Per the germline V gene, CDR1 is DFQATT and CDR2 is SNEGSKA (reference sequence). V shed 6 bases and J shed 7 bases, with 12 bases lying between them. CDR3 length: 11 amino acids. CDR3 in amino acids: CSATGQGEAFF. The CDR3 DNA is TGCAGTGCCACGGGGCAGGGTGAAGCTTTCTTT.

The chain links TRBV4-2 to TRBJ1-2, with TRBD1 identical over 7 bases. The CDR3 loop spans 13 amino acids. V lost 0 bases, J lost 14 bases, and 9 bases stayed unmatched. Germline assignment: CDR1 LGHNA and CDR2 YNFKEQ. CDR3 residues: CASSQDVGTVFTF. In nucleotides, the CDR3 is TGTGCCAGCAGCCAAGATGTCGGGACAGTGTTTACCTTC.

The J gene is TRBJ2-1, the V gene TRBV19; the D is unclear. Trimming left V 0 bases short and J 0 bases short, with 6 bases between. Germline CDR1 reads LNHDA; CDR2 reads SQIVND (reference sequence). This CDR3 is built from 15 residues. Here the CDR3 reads CASSIDPSSYNEQFF. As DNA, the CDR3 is TGTGCCAGTAGTATAGACCCTAGCTCCTACAATGAGCAGTTCTTC.

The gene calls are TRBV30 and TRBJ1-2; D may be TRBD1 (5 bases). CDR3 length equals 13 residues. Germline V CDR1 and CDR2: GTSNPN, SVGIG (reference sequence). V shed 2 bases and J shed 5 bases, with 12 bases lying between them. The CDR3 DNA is TGTGCCTGGAGTTTCCCAGGGCATTATGGCTACACCTTC. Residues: CAWSFPGHYGYTF.

The CDR3 DNA reads TGTGCCAGCAGCGGCCGGACAGGGATTCTGGGGGAGACCCAGTACTTC. Amino acid sequence: CASSGRTGILGETQYF. The V gene is TRBV5-4, the J gene TRBJ2-5; 8 positions match TRBD1. This CDR3 is 16 amino acids long. Germline V lookup: CDR1 SGHNT, CDR2 YYREEE (reference sequence). Trimming removed 4 bases from V and 5 bases from J; junction bases left unmatched: 13.

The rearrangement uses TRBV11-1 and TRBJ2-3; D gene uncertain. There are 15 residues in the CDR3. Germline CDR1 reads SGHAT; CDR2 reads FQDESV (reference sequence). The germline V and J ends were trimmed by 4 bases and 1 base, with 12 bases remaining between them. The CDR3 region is CASSSDGLGTDTQYF. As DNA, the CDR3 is TGTGCCAGCAGCTCGGACGGTCTGGGCACAGATACGCAGTATTTT.

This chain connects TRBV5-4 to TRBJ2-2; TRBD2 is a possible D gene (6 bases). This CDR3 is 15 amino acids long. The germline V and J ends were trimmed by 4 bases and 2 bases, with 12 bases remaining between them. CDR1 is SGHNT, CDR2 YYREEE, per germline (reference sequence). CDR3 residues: CASSPGTLNTGELFF. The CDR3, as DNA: TGTGCCAGCAGCCCCGGGACTCTCAACACCGGGGAGCTGTTTTTT. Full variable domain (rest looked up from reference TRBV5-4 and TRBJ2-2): ETGVTQSPTHLIKTRGQQVTLRCSSQSGHNTVSWYQQALGQGPQFIFQYYREEENGRGNFPPRFSGLQFPNYSSELNVNALELDDSALYLCASSPGTLNTGELFFGEGSRLTVL.

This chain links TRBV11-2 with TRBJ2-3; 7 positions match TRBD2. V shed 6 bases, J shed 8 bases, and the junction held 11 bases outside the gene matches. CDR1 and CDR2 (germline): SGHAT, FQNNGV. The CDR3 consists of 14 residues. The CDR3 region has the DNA TGTGCCAGCAGACCCGCTAGTTGGGAGGGTACGCAGTATTTT. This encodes CASRPASWEGTQYF. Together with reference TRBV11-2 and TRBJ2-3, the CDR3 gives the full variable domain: EAGVAQSPRYKIIEKRQSVAFWCNPISGHATLYWYQQILGQGPKLLIQFQNNGVVDDSQLPKDRFSAERLKGVDSTLKIQPAKLEDSAVYLCASRPASWEGTQYFGPGTRLTVL.

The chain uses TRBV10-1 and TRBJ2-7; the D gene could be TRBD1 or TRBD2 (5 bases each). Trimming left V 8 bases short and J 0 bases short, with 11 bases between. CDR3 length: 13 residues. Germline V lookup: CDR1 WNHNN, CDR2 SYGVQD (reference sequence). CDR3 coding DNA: TGCGCCAGCTACCGGGACGGCTCCTACGAGCAGTACTTC. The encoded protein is CASYRDGSYEQYF.

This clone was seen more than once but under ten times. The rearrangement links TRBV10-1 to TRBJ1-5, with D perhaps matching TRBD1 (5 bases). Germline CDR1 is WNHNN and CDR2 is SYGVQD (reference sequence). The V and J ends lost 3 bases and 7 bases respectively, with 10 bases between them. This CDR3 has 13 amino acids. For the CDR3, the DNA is TGCGCCAGCAGTGAAGGGGTCGGCCAGCCCCAGCATTTT. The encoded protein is CASSEGVGQPQHF.

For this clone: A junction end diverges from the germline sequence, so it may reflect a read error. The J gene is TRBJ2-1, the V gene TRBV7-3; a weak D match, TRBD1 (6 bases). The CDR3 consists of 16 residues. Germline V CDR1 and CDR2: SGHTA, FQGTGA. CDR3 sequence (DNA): TGTGCCAGCAGCTTAGACGCAGGGGTTCACATGAATGGGCAGTTCTTC. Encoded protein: CASSLDAGVHMNGQFF.

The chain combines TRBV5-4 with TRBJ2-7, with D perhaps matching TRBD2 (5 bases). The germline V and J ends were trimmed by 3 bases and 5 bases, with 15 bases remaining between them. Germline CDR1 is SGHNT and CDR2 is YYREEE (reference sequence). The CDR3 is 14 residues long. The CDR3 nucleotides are TGTGCCAGCAGCTCCTTCGCGGGTAGGAACGAGCAGTACTTC. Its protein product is CASSSFAGRNEQYF. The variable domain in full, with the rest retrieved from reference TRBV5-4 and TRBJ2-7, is ETGVTQSPTHLIKTRGQQVTLRCSSQSGHNTVSWYQQALGQGPQFIFQYYREEENGRGNFPPRFSGLQFPNYSSELNVNALELDDSALYLCASSSFAGRNEQYFGPGTRLTVT.

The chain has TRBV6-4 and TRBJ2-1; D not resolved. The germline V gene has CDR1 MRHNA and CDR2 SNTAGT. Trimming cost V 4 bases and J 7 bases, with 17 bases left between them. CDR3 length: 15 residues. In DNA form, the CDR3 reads TGTGCCAGCAGTGTATTGGCGGATCACCCAAATGAGCAGTTCTTC. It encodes CASSVLADHPNEQFF.

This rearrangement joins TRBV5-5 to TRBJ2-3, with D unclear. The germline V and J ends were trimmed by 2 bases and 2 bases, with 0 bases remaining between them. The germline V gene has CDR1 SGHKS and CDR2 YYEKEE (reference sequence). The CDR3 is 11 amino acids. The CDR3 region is CASSFTDTQYF. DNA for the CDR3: TGTGCCAGCAGCTTCACAGATACGCAGTATTTT.

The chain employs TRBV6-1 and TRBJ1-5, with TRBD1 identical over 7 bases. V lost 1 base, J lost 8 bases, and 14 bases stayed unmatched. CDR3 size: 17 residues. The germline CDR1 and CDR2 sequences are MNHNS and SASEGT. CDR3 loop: CASSEGWTGPRGEPQHF. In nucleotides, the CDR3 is TGTGCCAGCAGTGAAGGATGGACAGGACCCAGGGGGGAGCCCCAGCATTTT.

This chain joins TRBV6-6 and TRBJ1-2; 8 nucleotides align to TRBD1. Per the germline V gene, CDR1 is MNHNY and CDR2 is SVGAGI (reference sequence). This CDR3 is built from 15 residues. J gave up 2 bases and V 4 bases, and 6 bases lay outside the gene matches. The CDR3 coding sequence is TGTGCCAGCAGTTTCCCGAGGACAGGGAACTATGGCTACACCTTC. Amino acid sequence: CASSFPRTGNYGYTF.

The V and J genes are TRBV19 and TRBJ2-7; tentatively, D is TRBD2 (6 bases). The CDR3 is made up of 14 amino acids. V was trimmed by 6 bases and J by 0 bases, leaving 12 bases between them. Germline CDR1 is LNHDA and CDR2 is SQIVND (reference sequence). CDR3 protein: CASRGGASSYEQYF. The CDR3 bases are TGTGCCAGTAGGGGAGGAGCCAGCTCCTACGAGCAGTACTTC.

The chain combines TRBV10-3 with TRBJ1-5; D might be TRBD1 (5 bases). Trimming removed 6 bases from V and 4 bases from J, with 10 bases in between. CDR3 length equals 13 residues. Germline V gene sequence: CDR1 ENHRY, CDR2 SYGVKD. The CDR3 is CAISRDQNQPQHF. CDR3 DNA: TGTGCCATCAGCCGGGACCAAAATCAGCCCCAGCATTTT.

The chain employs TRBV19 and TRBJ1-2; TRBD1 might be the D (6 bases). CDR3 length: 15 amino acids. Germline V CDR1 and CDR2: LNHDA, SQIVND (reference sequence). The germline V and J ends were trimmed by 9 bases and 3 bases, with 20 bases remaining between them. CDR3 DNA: TGTGCCAGCACTCGGGGGCAGGGGACCGACTATGGCTACACCTTC. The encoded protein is CASTRGQGTDYGYTF.

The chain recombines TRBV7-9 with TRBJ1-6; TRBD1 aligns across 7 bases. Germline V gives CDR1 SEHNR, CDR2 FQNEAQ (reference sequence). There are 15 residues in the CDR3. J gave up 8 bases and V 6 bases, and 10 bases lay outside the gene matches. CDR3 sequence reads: CASRPNRGLHSPLHF. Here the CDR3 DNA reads TGTGCCAGCAGACCAAACAGGGGCTTGCATTCACCCCTCCACTTT.

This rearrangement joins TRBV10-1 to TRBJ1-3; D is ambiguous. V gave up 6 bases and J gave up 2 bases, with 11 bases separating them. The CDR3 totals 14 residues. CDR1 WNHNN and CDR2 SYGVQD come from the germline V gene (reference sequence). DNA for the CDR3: TGCGCCAGCAGCTCGGGAGGGCCTGGAAACACCATATATTTT. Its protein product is CASSSGGPGNTIYF.

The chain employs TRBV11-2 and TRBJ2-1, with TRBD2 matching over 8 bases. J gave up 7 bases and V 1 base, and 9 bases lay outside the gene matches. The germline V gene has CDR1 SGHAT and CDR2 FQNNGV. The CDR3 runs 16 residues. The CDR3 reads CASSLVGGTRDNEQFF. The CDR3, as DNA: TGTGCCAGCAGCTTAGTAGGGGGGACTAGGGATAATGAGCAGTTCTTC.